One sample yielded the 29 T cell receptor beta chains listed below, sequenced in a study of cytomegalovirus exposure and HLA in healthy donors. Clones were sequenced by immunoSEQ multiplex PCR, and TCRdb holds only the in-frame ones, with some missing. Of 120,000 or so clones in the sample, about 96% were seen once. Sequenced material: PBMCs. The source is a man younger than 30 in good health and CMV-seronegative.

The rearrangement uses TRBV6-5 and TRBJ1-5; D remains unclear. This CDR3 spans 15 amino acids. Deletions cut 6 bases from V and 0 bases from J, with 12 bases between. Germline-derived CDR1 and CDR2 are MNHEY and SVGAGI. This CDR3 is CASRMSGLSNQPQHF. The CDR3 DNA reads as TGTGCCAGCAGAATGTCCGGACTTAGCAATCAGCCCCAGCATTTT.

The genes are TRBV30 and TRBJ2-7; TRBD2 agrees at 13 bases. Germline lookup yields CDR1 GTSNPN and CDR2 SVGIG (reference sequence). The CDR3 length is 16 residues. The V and J ends lost 4 bases and 4 bases, in that order; junction bases with no gene match: 10. The CDR3 loop reads CAWIGTSGIPPYEQYF. The CDR3 DNA sequence: TGTGCCTGGATAGGGACTAGCGGGATCCCCCCATACGAGCAGTACTTC. Filled out from reference TRBV30 and TRBJ2-7, the complete variable domain reads SQTIHQWPATLVQPVGSPLSLECTVEGTSNPNLYWYRQAAGRGLQLLFYSVGIGQISSEVPQNLSASRPQDRQFILSSKKLLLSDSGFYLCAWIGTSGIPPYEQYFGPGTRLTVT.

The chain combines TRBV4-2 with TRBJ2-1; 9 nucleotides line up with TRBD2. Germline V gene data show CDR1 as LGHNA and CDR2 as YNFKEQ. V lost 4 bases and J lost 6; bases outside the gene matches: 7. The CDR3 covers 15 residues. The CDR3 DNA reads TGTGCCAGCAGCCGATTAGCGGGAGTGATCAATGAGCAGTTCTTC. Amino acid sequence: CASSRLAGVINEQFF.

V is TRBV6-5 and J is TRBJ1-4; the match to TRBD1 covers 9 bases. The CDR3 totals 15 residues. The germline V gene has CDR1 MNHEY and CDR2 SVGAGI. Trimming cost V 4 bases and J 8 bases; bases outside gene matches: 8. This chain's CDR3 is CASSFNRGQSEKLFF. DNA for the CDR3: TGTGCCAGCAGTTTCAACAGGGGGCAATCGGAAAAACTGTTTTTT.

The rearrangement links TRBV27 to TRBJ2-2, with D possibly TRBD1 on 6 matching bases. In germline, CDR1 is MNHEY, CDR2 SMNVEV (reference sequence). Trimming removed 6 bases from V and 4 bases from J, with 18 bases in between. The CDR3 length is 16 residues. The CDR3 DNA follows: TGTGCCAGCAGAGAATACAGGGCAGTGATCACCGGGGAGCTGTTTTTT. This sequence encodes CASREYRAVITGELFF.

V gene TRBV30 combines with J gene TRBJ2-7, with 7 bases matching TRBD1. J lost 6 bases, V lost 5 bases, and 4 bases had no gene match. The CDR3 spans 11 residues. Germline V gives CDR1 GTSNPN, CDR2 SVGIG (reference sequence). The CDR3 nucleotides read TGTGCCTGGGACAGGGAGTTCGAGCAGTACTTC. Translated: CAWDREFEQYF. The entire variable domain, with the rest obtained from reference TRBV30 and TRBJ2-7, is as follows: SQTIHQWPATLVQPVGSPLSLECTVEGTSNPNLYWYRQAAGRGLQLLFYSVGIGQISSEVPQNLSASRPQDRQFILSSKKLLLSDSGFYLCAWDREFEQYFGPGTRLTVT.

This chain connects TRBV19 to TRBJ2-4; D might be TRBD1 (6 bases). Germline CDR1 is LNHDA and CDR2 is SQIVND (reference sequence). Trimming cost V 1 base and J 7 bases, with 17 bases left between them. This CDR3 has 16 amino acids. CDR3 nucleotides: TGTGCCAGTAGTATAGTGGGACAACCCCTGGAGAACATTCAGTACTTC. It yields the protein CASSIVGQPLENIQYF.

CDR3 nucleotide sequence: TGCGCCAGCAGCCCTAGTATCGGCTATGGCTACACCTTC. Translating gives CASSPSIGYGYTF. The chain recombines TRBV5-1 with TRBJ1-2; no reliable D call. The V end lost 4 bases, the J end lost 4 bases, and 11 bases lay between the germline ends. CDR3 length: 13 residues. The germline gives CDR1 SGHRS, CDR2 YFSETQ.

The chain combines TRBV25-1 with TRBJ2-1, with D maybe TRBD1 (6 bases). V was shortened by 5 bases and J by 12 bases, with 20 bases between the two germline ends. CDR3 length: 14 residues. Germline V CDR1 and CDR2: MGHDK, SYGVNS. CDR3 protein: CASSLGGTGWVQFF. CDR3 nucleotide sequence: TGTGCCAGCAGTCTCGGCGGAACAGGGTGGGTGCAGTTCTTC. Drawing the rest from reference TRBV25-1 and TRBJ2-1, the complete variable domain is EADIYQTPRYLVIGTGKKITLECSQTMGHDKMYWYQQDPGMELHLIHYSYGVNSTEKGDLSSESTVSRIRTEHFPLTLESARPSHTSQYLCASSLGGTGWVQFFGPGTRLTVL.

The chain joins TRBV19 to TRBJ1-2, with 7 nucleotides matching TRBD1. Looked up from germline, CDR1 is LNHDA and CDR2 is SQIVND (reference sequence). The V and J ends lost 6 bases and 3 bases, in that order; junction bases with no gene match: 4. The CDR3 covers 13 residues. The CDR3 here is CASSSGQDYGYTF. CDR3 coding DNA: TGTGCCAGTAGCTCTGGACAGGACTATGGCTACACCTTC.

V usage is TRBV11-3 and J usage is TRBJ2-7; weak D call: TRBD1 (6 bases). Germline lookup yields CDR1 SGHNT and CDR2 YENEEA. Trimming shortened V by 5 bases and J by 2 bases, and 16 bases separated the two germline ends. This CDR3 is 15 amino acids long. CDR3 coding DNA: TGTGCCAGCAGCCGGACATGGGCAGGGGCCTACGAGCAGTACTTC. Residues: CASSRTWAGAYEQYF.

The chain uses TRBV19 and TRBJ2-7, with D maybe TRBD2 (6 bases). The V and J ends lost 4 bases and 6 bases respectively, with 13 bases between them. Germline V gene sequence: CDR1 LNHDA, CDR2 SQIVND (reference sequence). CDR3 length equals 13 residues. The CDR3 protein is CASSSGRGTEQYF. The CDR3 region has the DNA TGTGCCAGTAGTAGTGGTCGGGGGACCGAGCAGTACTTC.

The genes are TRBV15 and TRBJ2-7; 11 bases are a match to TRBD1. The ends lost 4 bases at V and 6 bases at J; junction bases unmatched: 5. CDR1 and CDR2 (germline): LNHNV, YYDKDF (reference sequence). The CDR3 consists of 14 residues. DNA of the CDR3: TGTGCCACCAGCACCTCCGGGACAGGGGGCGAGCAGTACTTC. Translating it yields CATSTSGTGGEQYF.

The CDR3 protein is CASGLEAGVSQFF. CDR3 DNA: TGTGCTAGTGGTTTGGAGGCGGGAGTTTCGCAGTTCTTC. J is TRBJ2-1 and V is TRBV12-5; 7 bases align to TRBD2. The germline V gene encodes CDR1 LGHNT and CDR2 FRNRAP. V lost 1 base, J lost 12 bases, and 6 bases stayed unmatched. The CDR3 extends over 13 amino acids.

The chain couples TRBV4-1 to TRBJ1-1, with unresolved D. Germline CDR1 reads MGHRA; CDR2 reads YSYEKL. The V end was cut by 4 bases, the J end by 2 bases, with 8 bases between. The CDR3 has 13 amino acids. For the CDR3, the DNA is TGCGCCAGCAGCCTTCGGAGTAACACTGAAGCTTTCTTT. Protein: CASSLRSNTEAFF.

V is TRBV28 and J is TRBJ2-5, with 8 bases fitting TRBD2. Germline CDR1 is MDHEN and CDR2 is SYDVKM. This CDR3 is built from 16 residues. After removal of 2 bases from V and 2 bases from J, the junction contained 7 bases not matched to a gene. The CDR3, as DNA: TGTGCCAGCAGTTTAATTAGCGGGAAAAGACAAGAGACCCAGTACTTC. It encodes CASSLISGKRQETQYF. The full variable domain, its missing parts supplied by reference TRBV28 and TRBJ2-5, is DVKVTQSSRYLVKRTGEKVFLECVQDMDHENMFWYRQDPGLGLRLIYFSYDVKMKEKGDIPEGYSVSREKKERFSLILESASTNQTSMYLCASSLISGKRQETQYFGPGTRLLVL.

This chain links TRBV28 with TRBJ1-2; D is ambiguous. This CDR3 comprises 14 residues. Germline-derived CDR1 and CDR2 are MDHEN and SYDVKM. V was shortened by 2 bases and J by 2 bases, with 9 bases between the two germline ends. Here the CDR3 DNA reads TGTGCCAGCAGTTTAGGCGGCAGAAACTATGGCTACACCTTC. Translation gives CASSLGGRNYGYTF.

This chain joins TRBV7-2 and TRBJ1-3; D ambiguous. This CDR3 spans 17 amino acids. Deletions cut 1 base from V and 0 bases from J, with 13 bases between. Germline V gives CDR1 SGHTA, CDR2 FQGNSA. CDR3 in DNA: TGTGCCAGCAGCTTAGATGCCCGCGGGAGCTCTGGAAACACCATATATTTT. Translation gives CASSLDARGSSGNTIYF.

V and J are TRBV7-2 and TRBJ2-7; 9 bases map to TRBD1. The J segment lost 6 bases and the V segment lost 3 bases, leaving 6 bases of the junction unmatched. Germline V lookup: CDR1 SGHTA, CDR2 FQGNSA. The CDR3 covers 14 residues. CDR3 amino acids: CASSFGTGTGEQYF. The CDR3 DNA reads TGTGCCAGCAGCTTCGGGACAGGGACAGGCGAGCAGTACTTC.

The chain recombines TRBV19 with TRBJ1-5, with D unclear. The V gene lost 1 base and the J gene lost 1 base, with 8 bases spanning the gap. The V gene's germline CDR1 is LNHDA and CDR2 SQIVND (reference sequence). The CDR3 spans 15 residues. The CDR3 sequence: CASSIGGGSNQPQHF. The CDR3 DNA sequence: TGTGCCAGTAGTATAGGGGGAGGGAGCAATCAGCCCCAGCATTTT. The entire variable domain, with the rest obtained from reference TRBV19 and TRBJ1-5, is as follows: DGGITQSPKYLFRKEGQNVTLSCEQNLNHDAMYWYRQDPGQGLRLIYYSQIVNDFQKGDIAEGYSVSREKKESFPLTVTSAQKNPTAFYLCASSIGGGSNQPQHFGDGTRLSIL.

The rearrangement uses TRBV4-1 and TRBJ2-1; TRBD2 matches 7 bases. The ends lost 5 bases at V and 5 bases at J; junction bases unmatched: 6. The germline gives CDR1 MGHRA, CDR2 YSYEKL. The CDR3 loop spans 14 amino acids. This CDR3 reads CASSWGRVDNEQFF. In DNA form, the CDR3 reads TGCGCCAGCAGCTGGGGGAGGGTCGACAATGAGCAGTTCTTC.

V and J are TRBV18 and TRBJ2-1, with TRBD2 identical over 9 bases. The germline V gene encodes CDR1 KGHSH and CDR2 LQKENI. This CDR3 spans 15 amino acids. The junction had 5 bases not matched to a gene; V was cut back by 7 bases and J by 1 base. The CDR3 here is CASCATSGSYNEQFF. For the CDR3, the DNA is TGTGCCAGCTGTGCGACTAGCGGTTCCTACAATGAGCAGTTCTTC.

The genes are TRBV6-5 and TRBJ1-4, with TRBD1 as a possible D gene (5 bases). The V and J ends lost 4 bases and 7 bases respectively, with 19 bases between them. The CDR3 has 16 residues. Looked up from germline, CDR1 is MNHEY and CDR2 is SVGAGI. The CDR3 bases are TGTGCCAGCAGTTCCCCGGCCGAGGGGCGGGGTGAAAAACTGTTTTTT. This translates into CASSSPAEGRGEKLFF.

The chain is built from TRBV7-2 and TRBJ2-1; maybe TRBD1 (6 bases). This CDR3 has 14 amino acids. V was clipped by 6 bases and J by 4 bases, with 13 bases between them. Looked up from germline, CDR1 is SGHTA and CDR2 is FQGNSA. CDR3 nucleotides: TGTGCCAGCAGAAGTAGGGGGATATACAATGAGCAGTTCTTC. Residues: CASRSRGIYNEQFF.

The chain recombines TRBV7-2 with TRBJ2-1, with 10 bases lining up with TRBD2. In germline, CDR1 is SGHTA, CDR2 FQGNSA. The CDR3 contains 15 residues. Trimming at V came to 3 bases and at J to 6 bases, leaving 5 bases not matched to a gene. DNA for the CDR3: TGTGCCAGCAGCTTGGGAATAGCGGGAGGCAATGAGCAGTTCTTC. It is translated as CASSLGIAGGNEQFF.

This clone occurred a few times. This chain links TRBV18 with TRBJ2-2, with unresolved D. V lost 3 bases, J lost 0 bases, and 8 bases lay in between. There are 15 residues in the CDR3. Germline-derived CDR1 and CDR2 are KGHSH and LQKENI. This CDR3 reads CASSPGQSNTGELFF. CDR3 nucleotide sequence: TGTGCCAGCTCACCTGGGCAGTCGAACACCGGGGAGCTGTTTTTT.

The chain recombines TRBV27 with TRBJ1-4; 7 bases line up with TRBD1. This CDR3 region has 14 residues. Germline assignment: CDR1 MNHEY and CDR2 SMNVEV (reference sequence). Trimming removed 4 bases from V and 8 bases from J; junction bases left unmatched: 7. The CDR3 sequence is CASSSVGQLEKLFF. CDR3 DNA: TGTGCCAGCAGTTCCGTGGGACAGCTAGAAAAACTGTTTTTT.

The chain carries TRBV5-4 and TRBJ2-1; 13 positions agree with TRBD2. V lost 2 bases and J lost 10; bases outside the gene matches: 9. The CDR3 contains 16 residues. Germline CDR1 reads SGHNT; CDR2 reads YYREEE (reference sequence). The DNA of the CDR3 is TGTGCCAGCAGCTTCCGACTAGCGGGAGGAAAGATAGAGCAGTTCTTC. It translates to CASSFRLAGGKIEQFF.

The V and J genes are TRBV7-9 and TRBJ1-2; D ambiguous. The CDR3 has 13 residues. Germline V gene sequence: CDR1 SEHNR, CDR2 FQNEAQ (reference sequence). With 3 bases removed from V and 6 bases from J, the gap between germline ends came to 11 bases. CDR3 DNA: TGTGCCAGCAGCTTTGGTAACGCGGATGGCTACACCTTC. Its protein is CASSFGNADGYTF.